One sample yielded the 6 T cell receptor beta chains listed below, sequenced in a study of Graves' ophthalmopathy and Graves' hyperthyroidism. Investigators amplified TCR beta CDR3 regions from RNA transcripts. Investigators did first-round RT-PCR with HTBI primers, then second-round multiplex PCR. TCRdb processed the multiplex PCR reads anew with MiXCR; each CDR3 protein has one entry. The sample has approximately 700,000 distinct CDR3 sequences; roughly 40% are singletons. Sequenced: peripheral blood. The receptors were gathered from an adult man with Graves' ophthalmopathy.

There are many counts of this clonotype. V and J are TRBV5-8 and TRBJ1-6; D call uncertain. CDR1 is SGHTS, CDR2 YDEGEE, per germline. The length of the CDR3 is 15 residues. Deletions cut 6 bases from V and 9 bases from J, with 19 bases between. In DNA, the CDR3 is TGTGCCAGCACCATTCAAAGGGCAACCCCTTCACCCCTCCACTTT. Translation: CASTIQRATPSPLHF.

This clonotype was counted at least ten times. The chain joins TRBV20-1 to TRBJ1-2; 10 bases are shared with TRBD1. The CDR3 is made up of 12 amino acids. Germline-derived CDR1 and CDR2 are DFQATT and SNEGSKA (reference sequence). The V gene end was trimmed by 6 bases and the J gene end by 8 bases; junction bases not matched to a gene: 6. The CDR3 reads CSALDRGNGYTF. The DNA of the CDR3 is TGCAGTGCACTGGACAGGGGGAACGGCTACACCTTC.

The chain's CDR3 is CASSLATGSSRGYTF. CDR3 nucleotides: TGTGCCAGCAGCTTGGCGACAGGGAGTAGTCGTGGCTACACCTTC. The chain uses TRBV5-4 and TRBJ1-2; the match to TRBD1 covers 7 bases. With 0 bases clipped from V and 7 bases from J, the junction kept 9 bases outside the gene matches. CDR1 and CDR2 from the germline V gene are SGHNT and YYREEE (reference sequence). This CDR3 has 15 amino acids.

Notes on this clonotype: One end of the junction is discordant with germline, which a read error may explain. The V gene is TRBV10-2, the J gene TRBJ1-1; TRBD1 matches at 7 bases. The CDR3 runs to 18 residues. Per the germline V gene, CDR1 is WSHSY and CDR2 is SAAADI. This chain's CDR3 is CASSDPTGMSVMNTEAFF. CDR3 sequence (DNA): TGTGCCAGCAGTGATCCGACAGGGATGAGTGTCATGAACACTGAAGCTTTCTTT.

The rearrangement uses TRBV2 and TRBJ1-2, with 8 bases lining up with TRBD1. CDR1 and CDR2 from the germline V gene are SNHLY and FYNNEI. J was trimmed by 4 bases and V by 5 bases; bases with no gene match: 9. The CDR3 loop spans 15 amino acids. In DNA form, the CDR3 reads TGTGCCAGCAGTCCAGGACAGGGCCCCAGCTATGGCTACACCTTC. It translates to CASSPGQGPSYGYTF.

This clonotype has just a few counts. In DNA form, the CDR3 reads TGTGCCAGCAGTCAATTGACAGGGGTTTTCTCCTACGAGCAGTACTTC. Its protein product is CASSQLTGVFSYEQYF. The chain has TRBV2 and TRBJ2-7, with 8 bases identical to TRBD1. V lost 5 bases and J lost 0; bases outside the gene matches: 9. The CDR3 totals 16 residues. The V gene's germline CDR1 is SNHLY and CDR2 FYNNEI.